These 13 T cell receptor beta chains originate from one sample sequenced in a study of OX40 agonist ivuxolimab in advanced cancers. Some clones are missing from TCRdb's copy, which holds only in-frame ones; the method was immunoSEQ multiplex PCR. The sample shows 45,000 to 65,000 clones, around nine tenths of them seen only once. The specimen comprised CD4+ or CD8+ T cells sorted from blood, sampled in a trial of the OX40 agonist ivuxolimab. Source of these receptors: an adult with an advanced solid tumor such as melanoma, head and neck, liver or kidney cancer.

The CDR3 DNA sequence: TGTGCCAGCAGCCAGATAAACAGGGATGAGCAGTTCTTC. Translation: CASSQINRDEQFF. The J gene is TRBJ2-1, the V gene TRBV6-5, with a tentative D call TRBD1 (6 bases). The CDR3 has 13 amino acids. Germline V gives CDR1 MNHEY, CDR2 SVGAGI. V lost 6 bases, J lost 8 bases, and 14 bases lay in between.

As concerns this clone: At one boundary the junction diverges from the germline segment, which might be a read error. The chain carries TRBV19 and TRBJ1-2, with D maybe TRBD1 (5 bases). The CDR3 spans 14 residues. Germline CDR1 LNHDA, CDR2 SQIVND (reference sequence). CDR3 coding DNA: TGTGCCAGTAGTATCCCCTCAGGGTCATATGGCCACACCTTC. This codes for CASSIPSGSYGHTF.

This chain uses TRBV5-6 with TRBJ2-1, with D possibly TRBD1 on 5 matching bases. From germline, CDR1 is SGHDT and CDR2 YYEEEE. The CDR3 covers 15 residues. V was pared by 4 bases and J by 0 bases, with 11 bases between. As DNA, the CDR3 is TGTGCCAGCAGCCTCGCAGGGCTCTCCTACAATGAGCAGTTCTTC. Translation gives CASSLAGLSYNEQFF. Supplemented by reference TRBV5-6 and TRBJ2-1, the full variable domain reads DAGVTQSPTHLIKTRGQQVTLRCSPKSGHDTVSWYQQALGQGPQFIFQYYEEEERQRGNFPDRFSGHQFPNYSSELNVNALLLGDSALYLCASSLAGLSYNEQFFGPGTRLTVL.

The rearrangement uses TRBV6-6 and TRBJ2-2; 7 nucleotides line up with TRBD1. From germline, CDR1 is MNHNY and CDR2 SVGAGI (reference sequence). With V trimmed by 6 bases and J by 0 bases, 4 bases remained unmatched. The CDR3 extends over 15 amino acids. CDR3 in amino acids: CASRTGLANTGELFF. CDR3 nucleotides: TGTGCCAGCAGGACAGGGCTCGCGAACACCGGGGAGCTGTTTTTT.

The genes are TRBV6-1 and TRBJ1-5, with D possibly being TRBD1 (5 bases). Per the germline V gene, CDR1 is MNHNS and CDR2 is SASEGT. Trimming took off 3 bases at V and 4 bases at J, with 10 bases between the two ends. The CDR3 is made up of 14 amino acids. The CDR3 nucleotides read TGTGCCAGCAGTGATTGGCAGGGAAATCAGCCCCAGCATTTT. Its protein product is CASSDWQGNQPQHF.

This clone was seen a few times. J is TRBJ2-7 and V is TRBV5-1; 13 bases agree with TRBD2. The germline V gene has CDR1 SGHRS and CDR2 YFSETQ. V dropped 9 bases and J dropped 5; count of bases not matched to a gene: 8. This CDR3 is built from 14 residues. The CDR3 nucleotides read TGCGCCACGGGACCGGGACTAGCGGGACACGAGCAGTACTTC. The encoded protein is CATGPGLAGHEQYF.

The V call is TRBV5-6, the J call TRBJ2-3, with 15 nucleotides matching TRBD2. CDR1 is SGHDT and CDR2 is YYEEEE in the germline V gene. The CDR3 extends over 16 amino acids. The ends lost 2 bases at V and 5 bases at J; junction bases unmatched: 3. The CDR3 reads CASSFRTSGRGDTQYF. The CDR3 nucleotides read TGTGCCAGCAGCTTCCGGACTAGCGGGAGGGGAGATACGCAGTATTTT.

This clone has a handful of counts. The chain carries TRBV7-6 and TRBJ2-7; 9 bases match TRBD1. The CDR3 contains 15 residues. Germline V gene data show CDR1 as SGHVS and CDR2 as FNYEAQ. Trimming took 5 bases from V and 3 from J; bases not matched to a gene: 8. The CDR3 region is CASSQGTGRNYEQYF. In DNA form, the CDR3 reads TGTGCCAGCAGCCAAGGGACAGGGAGGAACTACGAGCAGTACTTC.

The chain combines TRBV6-1 with TRBJ2-1, with 9 bases matching TRBD2. Losses at the gene ends were 5 bases for V and 6 bases for J; bases not matched to a gene: 5. From germline, CDR1 is MNHNS and CDR2 SASEGT. The CDR3 has 14 amino acids. The CDR3 region has the DNA TGTGCCAGCAGTCCGGGACTAGCCCCCAATGAGCAGTTCTTC. This encodes CASSPGLAPNEQFF.

The chain recombines TRBV29-1 with TRBJ2-5; weak D call: TRBD2 (5 bases). Germline assignment: CDR1 SQVTM and CDR2 ANQGSEA. The V and J ends lost 6 bases and 2 bases respectively, with 16 bases between them. The CDR3 loop spans 14 amino acids. The CDR3 reads CSVQNPGWQETQYF. DNA for the CDR3: TGCAGCGTGCAAAACCCGGGGTGGCAAGAGACCCAGTACTTC.

Notes on this clone: An end of the junction differs from the germline gene, which may be a read error. The chain employs TRBV5-6 and TRBJ2-5, with 9 bases fitting TRBD1. The CDR3 runs 15 residues. Per the germline V gene, CDR1 is SGHDT and CDR2 is YYEEEE. The CDR3 here is CANSSGQGFFETQYF. CDR3 DNA: TGTGCCAACAGCTCAGGACAGGGGTTTTTTGAGACCCAGTACTTC.

The rearrangement links TRBV5-4 to TRBJ2-7; 13 nucleotides line up with TRBD2. The CDR3 is made up of 15 amino acids. Looked up from germline, CDR1 is SGHNT and CDR2 is YYREEE (reference sequence). Unmatched junction bases numbered 2, after V lost 4 bases and J lost 1 base. In nucleotides, the CDR3 is TGTGCCAGCAGCCAGGGACTAGCGGGATCCTACGAGCAGTACTTC. Amino acids: CASSQGLAGSYEQYF.

The J gene is TRBJ1-1, the V gene TRBV7-9; 7 positions agree with TRBD1. The germline gives CDR1 SEHNR, CDR2 FQNEAQ (reference sequence). The ends lost 5 bases at V and 1 base at J; junction bases unmatched: 7. This CDR3 region has 15 residues. The CDR3, as DNA: TGTGCCAGCAGCCTCGACAGGGTCGGGAACACTGAAGCTTTCTTT. It yields the protein CASSLDRVGNTEAFF.